One and the same sample provided the 2 T cell receptor beta chains below, sequenced in a study of vaccination and CD4 T cells after COVID-19. An Oncomine TCR Beta short-read assay was used to sequence the DNA from cultured CD4+ T cells. MiXCR, applied by TCRdb to the PCR reads, yields one record per CDR3 protein. The sample yields more than 10,000 distinct CDR3 sequences, over 20% seen once. For these receptors, no antigen is known. Treatment given: roughly 10-day PBMC culture with coronavirus spike peptide pools or control peptides (ViraFEST assay). The source was CD4+ T cells from blood, cultured in vitro, collected after SARS-CoV-2 vaccination. All receptors come from a human donor who had recovered from COVID-19.

The chain uses TRBV19 and TRBJ2-7; no clear D. V shed 6 bases and J shed 0 bases, with 15 bases lying between them. Germline CDR1 and CDR2: LNHDA and SQIVND (reference sequence). CDR3 length: 15 amino acids. DNA for the CDR3: TGTGCCAGTAGGCCTGGACGGTCCCCCTCCTACGAGCAGTACTTC. It specifies CASRPGRSPSYEQYF.

This clonotype has only a few counts. V usage is TRBV6-2 or TRBV6-3 and J usage is TRBJ2-7, with 8 nucleotides matching TRBD2. Per germline, CDR1 MNHEY and CDR2 SVGEGT. This CDR3 contains 12 residues. V lost 0 bases and J lost 10; bases outside the gene matches: 2. The CDR3 bases are TGTGCCAGCAGTTACTCCGGACTAGCTCAGTACTTC. It codes for CASSYSGLAQYF.